One sample yielded the 7 T cell receptor beta chains listed below, sequenced in a study of control samples from healthy donors and cancer patients. Here immunoSEQ multiplex PCR was the method, and the copy in TCRdb shows in-frame clones only, minus some. The sample has about 98,000 clones; 79% are singletons. Sequenced sample: blood. The receptors shown here come from a woman under 40 in good health.

The rearrangement uses TRBV21-1 and TRBJ2-2; the tabulated D call, TRBD1, remains unverified against the DNA. TRBV21-1 represents a pseudogene. The CDR3 has 16 residues. The CDR3 reads CASSKPKDSSTGELFF. The CDR3 DNA sequence: TGTGCCAGCAGCAAACCCAAGGACAGTTCCACCGGGGAGCTGTTTTTT.

The chain links TRBV18 to TRBJ1-1; D is unresolved. The CDR3 length is 14 residues. Looked up from germline, CDR1 is KGHSH and CDR2 is LQKENI. V lost 4 bases, J lost 4 bases, and 13 bases lay in between. CDR3 sequence: CASSLNTDGTEAFF. The CDR3 DNA reads TGTGCCAGCTCACTAAACACGGACGGCACTGAAGCTTTCTTT.

The chain is built from TRBV6-2 or TRBV6-3 and TRBJ2-7; D gene ambiguous. The CDR3 totals 15 residues. Between the trimmed V and J ends, which lost 5 bases and 3 bases, there was a span of 17 bases. In germline, CDR1 is MNHEY, CDR2 SVGEGT. The CDR3 nucleotides read TGTGCCAGCAGTCCAACCGGACGTCCACGCTACGAGCAGTACTTC. This gives the protein CASSPTGRPRYEQYF.

The chain uses TRBV12-3 or TRBV12-4 and TRBJ2-4; D may be TRBD2 (8 bases). With 8 bases removed from V and 13 bases from J, the gap between germline ends came to 18 bases. The CDR3 is made up of 12 amino acids. CDR3 in amino acids: CASSRGGQPQYF. Here the CDR3 DNA reads TGTGCCAGCTCCCGGGGGGGACAGCCGCAGTACTTC.

This chain uses TRBV9 with TRBJ2-3; D not certain. V dropped 0 bases and J dropped 2 bases, with 4 bases sitting between them. Germline CDR1 and CDR2: SGDLS and YYNGEE. This CDR3 spans 13 amino acids. The CDR3 DNA is TGTGCCAGCAGCGTAGTTCACACAGATACGCAGTATTTT. It translates to CASSVVHTDTQYF.

This chain joins TRBV6-4 and TRBJ1-1; D possibly corresponds to TRBD1 (6 bases). The V gene's germline CDR1 is MRHNA and CDR2 SNTAGT. The CDR3 sequence is 13 residues long. V was cut by 9 bases and J by 2 bases, with 13 bases left in between. Here the CDR3 DNA reads TGTGCCAGACCTCGGGGGCTAAACACTGAAGCTTTCTTT. It codes for CARPRGLNTEAFF.

This chain uses TRBV30 with TRBJ1-5, with 7 bases identical to TRBD1. From germline, CDR1 is GTSNPN and CDR2 SVGIG (reference sequence). V shed 0 bases and J 4 bases; nucleotides not matched to a gene: 3. CDR3 size: 14 residues. The CDR3 DNA sequence: TGTGCCTGGAGTGTACGGACAGGTAATCAGCCCCAGCATTTT. Protein: CAWSVRTGNQPQHF.